The 14 T cell receptor beta chains in this list originate from one sample, sequenced in a study of CD8+ T cells in alopecia areata. The treatment: oral pan-JAK inhibitor, 5-10 mg twice daily. Sequencing relied on a cDNA template that was reverse transcribed from extracted RNA. Measured with immunoSEQ multiplex PCR; TCRdb has only the in-frame clones, and not every one. Of around 210,000 clones listed, 64% were seen once; the top ten hold more than 3.5%. Specimen: CD4+ T cells sorted from blood, collected at week 4, from a patient treated with tofacitinib. These TCRs come from a human donor with alopecia areata.

This clone was recorded a few times. V usage is TRBV18 and J usage is TRBJ1-1, with TRBD1 identical over 9 bases. This CDR3 comprises 14 residues. CDR1 KGHSH and CDR2 LQKENI come from the germline V gene. V lost 2 bases to trimming and J lost 5 bases; unmatched junction nucleotides: 3. The CDR3 sequence: CASSPTGQGTEAFF. For the CDR3, the DNA is TGTGCCAGCTCACCAACGGGACAGGGTACTGAAGCTTTCTTT.

The rearrangement uses TRBV5-1 and TRBJ1-4; maybe TRBD1 (5 bases). The V gene's germline CDR1 is SGHRS and CDR2 YFSETQ. Deletions cut 3 bases from V and 5 bases from J, with 11 bases between. The CDR3 consists of 14 residues. The CDR3 spells CASSSQATNEKLFF. For the CDR3, the DNA is TGCGCCAGCAGCTCACAGGCGACGAATGAAAAACTGTTTTTT.

The rearrangement links TRBV5-1 to TRBJ2-3; 7 bases map to TRBD1. CDR1 SGHRS and CDR2 YFSETQ come from the germline V gene. This CDR3 has 16 amino acids. J lost 0 bases, V lost 4 bases, and 8 bases had no gene match. CDR3 residues: CASSKLDRPSTDTQYF. DNA of the CDR3: TGCGCCAGCAGCAAATTGGACAGGCCTAGCACAGATACGCAGTATTTT.

The chain couples TRBV11-2 to TRBJ1-1; D remains unclear. The CDR3 runs 13 residues. The germline V gene encodes CDR1 SGHAT and CDR2 FQNNGV. V was trimmed by 2 bases and J by 2 bases, leaving 6 bases between them. CDR3 nucleotides: TGTGCCAGCAGCTTAAGCACTAACACTGAAGCTTTCTTT. Protein: CASSLSTNTEAFF.

This clone was seen only a few times. The V call is TRBV29-1, the J call TRBJ1-4; D gene uncertain. The CDR3 totals 11 residues. Germline values: CDR1 SQVTM, CDR2 ANQGSEA. With 7 bases removed from V and 7 bases from J, the gap between germline ends came to 10 bases. CDR3 coding DNA: TGCAGCGCCGTTAATCGTGAAAAACTGTTTTTT. This codes for CSAVNREKLFF.

The chain couples TRBV30 to TRBJ2-4; 7 bases fit TRBD2. Germline V lookup: CDR1 GTSNPN, CDR2 SVGIG (reference sequence). The trim removed 7 bases at V and 9 bases at J, leaving 6 bases unmatched. The CDR3 extends over 11 amino acids. The CDR3 DNA reads as TGTGCCTTTGATTGGGGGGGCATTCAGTACTTC. Protein product: CAFDWGGIQYF.

In its sample, this clone was seen once. The V gene is TRBV21-1, the J gene TRBJ2-5; the DNA was not used to check the table's D call, TRBD2. TRBV21-1 is deemed a pseudogene. This CDR3 contains 13 residues. CDR3 DNA sequence: TGTGCCAGCAGAGGCGGGGTTCAAGAGACCCAGTACTTC. Protein product: CASRGGVQETQYF.

This clone was counted only a few times. The chain has TRBV30 and TRBJ2-4, with TRBD2 matching 8 bases. The ends lost 2 bases at V and 1 base at J; junction bases unmatched: 1. CDR3 length equals 14 residues. The germline CDR1 and CDR2 sequences are GTSNPN and SVGIG (reference sequence). The CDR3 sequence is CAWSSGGAKNIQYF. For the CDR3, the DNA is TGTGCCTGGAGTAGCGGGGGTGCCAAAAACATTCAGTACTTC.

CDR3 loop: CASSLQGGETQYF. In DNA form, the CDR3 reads TGCGCCAGCAGCTTACAGGGTGGGGAGACCCAGTACTTC. The V and J genes are TRBV5-1 and TRBJ2-5, with TRBD1 as a possible D gene (6 bases). The V gene's germline CDR1 is SGHRS and CDR2 YFSETQ. V was trimmed by 2 bases and J by 5 bases, leaving 10 bases between them. The CDR3 covers 13 residues.

The chain joins TRBV2 to TRBJ1-5; D might be TRBD1 (5 bases). The CDR3 contains 14 residues. Germline V lookup: CDR1 SNHLY, CDR2 FYNNEI. The V end was cut by 5 bases, the J end by 4 bases, with 12 bases between. The CDR3 reads CASSWQGSNQPQHF. The CDR3 DNA is TGTGCCAGCAGTTGGCAGGGATCAAATCAGCCCCAGCATTTT.

This clone was recorded a few times. The chain carries TRBV7-9 and TRBJ2-7; 7 positions agree with TRBD1. Trimming took 6 bases from V and 2 from J; bases not matched to a gene: 16. CDR3 length: 17 amino acids. The germline V gene has CDR1 SEHNR and CDR2 FQNEAQ (reference sequence). This CDR3 reads CASSLIEGQTNPYEQYF. CDR3 sequence (DNA): TGTGCCAGCAGTTTAATTGAGGGACAGACTAACCCCTACGAGCAGTACTTC.

The sample holds a few counts of this clone. V is TRBV7-8 and J is TRBJ1-5; no clear D. CDR3 length equals 12 residues. The V gene's germline CDR1 is SGHVS and CDR2 FQNEAQ. With 0 bases removed from V and 7 bases from J, the gap between germline ends came to 4 bases. Here the CDR3 DNA reads TGTGCCAGCAGCTTAGCGGGCCAGCCCCAGCATTTT. Translation: CASSLAGQPQHF.

The rearrangement uses TRBV7-2 and TRBJ1-4, with TRBD1 identical over 11 bases. The CDR3 length is 15 residues. Germline assignment: CDR1 SGHTA and CDR2 FQGNSA. V dropped 6 bases and J dropped 8; count of bases not matched to a gene: 8. The CDR3 reads CASRPTGTGGEKLFF. CDR3 nucleotides: TGTGCCAGCAGGCCTACCGGGACAGGGGGGGAAAAACTGTTTTTT.

V and J are TRBV19 and TRBJ1-5, with D perhaps TRBD1 (5 bases). V lost 0 bases, J lost 2 bases, and 11 bases lay in between. The CDR3 is 16 residues long. The germline V gene has CDR1 LNHDA and CDR2 SQIVND (reference sequence). CDR3 nucleotide sequence: TGTGCCAGTAGTATAGATCATGGGGGGGGCAATCAGCCCCAGCATTTT. This translates into CASSIDHGGGNQPQHF. Drawing the rest from reference TRBV19 and TRBJ1-5, the complete variable domain is DGGITQSPKYLFRKEGQNVTLSCEQNLNHDAMYWYRQDPGQGLRLIYYSQIVNDFQKGDIAEGYSVSREKKESFPLTVTSAQKNPTAFYLCASSIDHGGGNQPQHFGDGTRLSIL.